Listed below are T cell receptor beta chains from one sample, sequenced in a study of T cells in Graves' hyperthyroidism and ophthalmopathy. TCRdb used MiXCR to reprocess the multiplex PCR reads, holding one entry per CDR3 protein. The data hold nearly 600,000 distinct CDR3 sequences, with 13% to 15% observed a single time. The source material was blood. All receptors come from a young woman with Graves' ophthalmopathy. The CDR3 runs from the conserved cysteine through the conserved F or W. D genes are given only for firm matches. Not all rows give a size; the values are once, few, many and, for expanded clones, a class.

d_call	v_call	clone_size	j_call	cdr3_nt	cdr3_aa
TRBD1	TRBV19	few	TRBJ1-1	TGTGCCAGTAGCCTGATGACAGGGGAAGTAACTGAAGCTTTCTTT	CASSLMTGEVTEAFF
TRBD1	TRBV7-8	many	TRBJ2-4	TGTGCCAGCAGCTCCCTTCAAACGGGGACAGAAAAAAACATTCAGTACTTC	CASSSLQTGTEKNIQYF
-	TRBV9	few	TRBJ2-3	TGTGCCAGCAGTTACACCCTCGCGAGCACAGATACGCAGTATTTT	CASSYTLASTDTQYF
TRBD2	TRBV12-3/TRBV12-4	-	TRBJ2-2	TGTGCCAGCAGTTTTCCGAAGCGGGGAACTGACACCGGGGAGCTGTTTTTT	CASSFPKRGTDTGELFF
TRBD1	TRBV5-8	many	TRBJ2-3	TGTGCCAGCAGCCGGACACAGGGGGCTGGAGATACGCAGTATTTT	CASSRTQGAGDTQYF
TRBD2	TRBV20-1	many	TRBJ2-3	TGCAGTGCTCCGGGACTAGCGGGAGTGGGCCCCTCCACAGATACGCAGTATTTT	CSAPGLAGVGPSTDTQYF
TRBD1	TRBV7-9	many	TRBJ1-5	TGTGCCAGCAGCTTGAGGGTCGGACAGGACGGATATTCGAATCAGCCCCAGCATTTT	CASSLRVGQDGYSNQPQHF
-	TRBV12-3/TRBV12-4	many	TRBJ2-5	TGTGCCAGCAGTTACGACACCCAAGAGACCCAGTACTTC	CASSYDTQETQYF
TRBD1	TRBV20-1	-	TRBJ1-5	TGCAGTGCTAGAGATGAACAGGGGTTGGGCAATCAGCCCCAGCATTTT	CSARDEQGLGNQPQHF
-	TRBV6-1	few	TRBJ2-6	TGTGCCAGCAGTATCCGGGACCGGCTACTTAGCTCTGGGGCCAACGTCCTGACTTTC	CASSIRDRLLSSGANVLTF
-	TRBV7-3	many	TRBJ2-7	TGTGCCAGCAGCTTAAGCAGGGCCCATGAGCAGTACTTC	CASSLSRAHEQYF
-	TRBV20-1	-	TRBJ2-1	TGCAGTGCTAGACAATCGGAGTTGGGGGAGATTCACTACAATGAGCAGTTCTTC	CSARQSELGEIHYNEQFF
-	TRBV7-9	few	TRBJ2-1	TGTGCCAGCATCGAAATTAGGGGGGTTGGTGAGCAGTTCTTC	CASIEIRGVGEQFF
-	TRBV25-1	few	TRBJ1-1	TGTGCCAGCAGTGAATGGAACACTGAAGCTTTCTTT	CASSEWNTEAFF
-	TRBV20-1	many	TRBJ2-1	TGCAGTGCTAGAAGTGGGAGGATATACAATGAGCAGTTCTTC	CSARSGRIYNEQFF
TRBD2	TRBV20-1	many	TRBJ2-3	TGCAGTGCAAAGAGCGGGCGGGAGGCCTCCACAGATACGCAGTATTTT	CSAKSGREASTDTQYF
TRBD2	TRBV13	few	TRBJ2-1	TGTGCCAGCAGCTTTAGCGGGAGGACCCCCTACAATGAGCAGTTCTTC	CASSFSGRTPYNEQFF
-	TRBV28	many	TRBJ2-7	TGTGCCAGCAGTTTATACTATCTACCTGGAGAGCAGTACTTC	CASSLYYLPGEQYF
TRBD1	TRBV27	many	TRBJ1-4	TGTGCCAGCAGTTTAAGGGGGGACAGGGGTGAAAAACTGTTTTTT	CASSLRGDRGEKLFF
-	TRBV2	many	TRBJ2-7	TGTGCCAGCAGTGCCGACCCGGGGAGCTCCTACGAGCAGTACTTC	CASSADPGSSYEQYF
-	TRBV28	many	TRBJ2-3	TGTGCCAGCAGTAGCGGAGGCACAGATACGCAGTATTTT	CASSSGGTDTQYF
TRBD2	TRBV7-2	many	TRBJ2-2	TGTGCCAGCAGCTTAGGGGGACTAGCGGGATTTGCCGGGGAGCTGTTTTTT	CASSLGGLAGFAGELFF
-	TRBV3-1	many	TRBJ1-6	TGTGCCAGCAGCCAAGAGAGAGGAAATTCACCCCTCCACTTT	CASSQERGNSPLHF
-	TRBV5-1	many	TRBJ1-1	TGCGCCAGCAGCTTTTACGGGGGCACTGAAGCTTTCTTT	CASSFYGGTEAFF
-	TRBV4-2	many	TRBJ2-5	TGTGCCAGCAGCCCAGCGTCGACAGGAGGGGAGACCCAGTACTTC	CASSPASTGGETQYF